These 27 T cell receptor beta chains share one sample of origin, sequenced in a study of regulatory T cells in long-lasting Graves disease. This sample's time point: persistent/refractory GD, antithyroid drugs over 5 years with positive TRAb. Extracted PBMC RNA gave rise to the TCR library. Construction of the TCR beta libraries employed iRepertoire HTBI primers in conjunction with Arm-PCR of CDR3 regions. One entry per CDR3 protein, called by TCRdb with MiXCR from the multiplex PCR reads. Seen here are roughly 500,000 distinct CDR3 sequences, 20% to 25% observed once, and the top ten hold roughly 7.1%. Sequenced material: peripheral blood mononuclear cells (PBMCs), taken when the disease was refractory, from a patient treated with antithyroid drugs. Receptors originate from a female donor with Graves disease.

In this sample, this clonotype turned up a few times. The V call is TRBV20-1, the J call TRBJ2-7; 11 bases align to TRBD2. The CDR3 contains 17 residues. The junction had 9 bases not matched to a gene; V was cut back by 2 bases and J by 0 bases. Germline assignment: CDR1 DFQATT and CDR2 SNEGSKA (reference sequence). The CDR3 loop is CSARLSAGTSGSYEQYF. For the CDR3, the DNA is TGCAGTGCTAGACTCTCGGCGGGGACTAGCGGCTCCTACGAGCAGTACTTC.

The chain couples TRBV29-1 to TRBJ2-2, with D possibly being TRBD2 (5 bases). CDR3 length: 15 residues. V lost 3 bases and J lost 1, with 12 bases in between. The V gene's germline CDR1 is SQVTM and CDR2 ANQGSEA. CDR3 loop: CSVDAGLQNTGELFF. In DNA form, the CDR3 reads TGCAGCGTTGATGCGGGCCTTCAGAACACCGGGGAGCTGTTTTTT.

This clonotype was recorded at least ten times. J is TRBJ1-6 and V is TRBV2; 9 bases map to TRBD1. Germline CDR1 reads SNHLY; CDR2 reads FYNNEI. The length of the CDR3 is 17 residues. With 7 bases clipped from V and 6 bases from J, the junction kept 13 bases outside the gene matches. CDR3 DNA sequence: TGTGCCAGCAACATACTTCCGGGACAGGGCTTTAATTCACCCCTCCACTTT. It is translated as CASNILPGQGFNSPLHF.

Here the CDR3 DNA reads TGTGCCAGCAGCCAAGGTTTTGACGGTCAGCCCCAGCATTTT. It translates to CASSQGFDGQPQHF. The chain links TRBV3-1 to TRBJ1-5; no clear D gene. The germline gives CDR1 LGHDT, CDR2 YNNKEL (reference sequence). The CDR3 totals 14 residues. V lost 1 base and J 6 bases, leaving 10 bases between the germline ends.

Many counts were recorded for this clonotype. The gene calls are TRBV28 and TRBJ2-5, with 10 bases lining up with TRBD2. V was clipped by 3 bases and J by 1 base; unmatched bases: 5. The CDR3 is 16 residues long. CDR1 and CDR2 from the germline V gene are MDHEN and SYDVKM. Here the CDR3 DNA reads TGTGCCAGCAGTTTTGTGACTAGCGGGCTCCAAGAGACCCAGTACTTC. Its protein product is CASSFVTSGLQETQYF.

This clonotype was detected ten times or more. The chain recombines TRBV19 with TRBJ1-2; perhaps TRBD1 as D (5 bases). Deletions cut 3 bases from V and 6 bases from J, with 11 bases between. The CDR3 consists of 13 residues. From germline, CDR1 is LNHDA and CDR2 SQIVND (reference sequence). CDR3 in amino acids: CASSMRRVDGYTF. CDR3 coding DNA: TGTGCCAGTAGTATGCGCAGGGTTGATGGCTACACCTTC. The full variable domain, in which reference TRBV19 and TRBJ1-2 provide the parts outside the CDR3, is DGGITQSPKYLFRKEGQNVTLSCEQNLNHDAMYWYRQDPGQGLRLIYYSQIVNDFQKGDIAEGYSVSREKKESFPLTVTSAQKNPTAFYLCASSMRRVDGYTFGSGTRLTVV.

Only a few counts were recorded for this clonotype. The V and J genes are TRBV5-1 and TRBJ2-5, with D perhaps TRBD2 (6 bases). CDR1 is SGHRS, CDR2 YFSETQ, per germline. The CDR3 is made up of 16 amino acids. Between the trimmed V and J ends, which lost 4 bases and 2 bases, there was a span of 18 bases. The CDR3 here is CASSPPLTGDQETQYF. CDR3 coding DNA: TGCGCCAGCAGCCCACCCCTGACGGGGGATCAAGAGACCCAGTACTTC.

The chain has TRBV7-2 and TRBJ1-1; a possible D gene is TRBD1 (5 bases). The CDR3 has 13 amino acids. Per germline, CDR1 SGHTA and CDR2 FQGNSA. V dropped 0 bases and J dropped 10 bases, with 12 bases sitting between them. The CDR3 region is CASSLAGELVAFF. The CDR3 nucleotides are TGTGCCAGCAGCTTAGCAGGGGAGTTGGTAGCTTTCTTT. Full variable domain (outside the CDR3, taken from reference TRBV7-2 and TRBJ1-1): GAGVSQSPSNKVTEKGKDVELRCDPISGHTALYWYRQSLGQGLEFLIYFQGNSAPDKSGLPSDRFSAERTGGSVSTLTIQRTQQEDSAVYLCASSLAGELVAFFGQGTRLTVV.

In this sample, this clonotype turned up many times. This rearrangement joins TRBV28 to TRBJ1-5; D gene uncertain. V was pared by 7 bases and J by 5 bases, with 12 bases between. The CDR3 has 13 residues. Germline V gene sequence: CDR1 MDHEN, CDR2 SYDVKM. This chain's CDR3 is CASTPTTYQPQHF. The CDR3 nucleotides are TGTGCCAGCACCCCCACTACCTATCAGCCCCAGCATTTT.

The V and J genes are TRBV20-1 and TRBJ2-2, with 13 positions matching TRBD2. The CDR3 is 19 residues long. Losses at the gene ends were 3 bases for V and 1 base for J; bases not matched to a gene: 11. Germline V gene lookup returns CDR1 DFQATT and CDR2 SNEGSKA (reference sequence). The CDR3 sequence: CSASATGLAGHRNTGELFF. In nucleotides, the CDR3 is TGCAGTGCTAGTGCAACGGGACTAGCGGGGCATAGGAACACCGGGGAGCTGTTTTTT.

This chain uses TRBV28 with TRBJ2-3; TRBD2 aligns across 8 bases. Germline CDR1 reads MDHEN; CDR2 reads SYDVKM. This CDR3 region has 16 residues. The V and J ends lost 2 bases and 2 bases, in that order; junction bases with no gene match: 6. CDR3 DNA: TGTGCCAGCAGTTTAGGATTAGCGGGGTACACAGATACGCAGTATTTT. Translation gives CASSLGLAGYTDTQYF. The whole variable domain, filled in from reference TRBV28 and TRBJ2-3, reads DVKVTQSSRYLVKRTGEKVFLECVQDMDHENMFWYRQDPGLGLRLIYFSYDVKMKEKGDIPEGYSVSREKKERFSLILESASTNQTSMYLCASSLGLAGYTDTQYFGPGTRLTVL.

This clonotype was detected many times. V gene TRBV12-3 or TRBV12-4 combines with J gene TRBJ2-2, with TRBD1 identical over 8 bases. Trimming took 6 bases from V and 2 from J; bases not matched to a gene: 5. The CDR3 sequence is 15 residues long. The CDR3 nucleotides read TGTGCCAGCAGCCCTGGACAGGGAAACACCGGGGAGCTGTTTTTT. This translates into CASSPGQGNTGELFF.

This clonotype was counted at least ten times. CDR3 sequence reads: CASSDETQYF. The CDR3 region has the DNA TGTGCCAGCAGTGACGAGACCCAGTACTTC. The gene calls are TRBV28 and TRBJ2-5, with D unresolved. The germline CDR1 and CDR2 sequences are MDHEN and SYDVKM. V gave up 5 bases and J gave up 5 bases, with 3 bases separating them. This CDR3 contains 10 residues.

V and J are TRBV7-9 and TRBJ1-4; 8 nucleotides agree with TRBD1. The germline V gene encodes CDR1 SEHNR and CDR2 FQNEAQ (reference sequence). CDR3 length equals 15 residues. V lost 1 base to trimming and J lost 4 bases; unmatched junction nucleotides: 2. Here the CDR3 DNA reads TGTGCCAGCAGCTTAGAGGGACAGGATAATGAAAAACTGTTTTTT. It codes for CASSLEGQDNEKLFF. The entire variable domain, with the rest obtained from reference TRBV7-9 and TRBJ1-4, is as follows: DTGVSQNPRHKITKRGQNVTFRCDPISEHNRLYWYRQTLGQGPEFLTYFQNEAQLEKSRLLSDRFSAERPKGSFSTLEIQRTEQGDSAMYLCASSLEGQDNEKLFFGSGTQLSVL.

This clonotype was seen ten or more times. The chain couples TRBV12-3 or TRBV12-4 to TRBJ2-7, with D unresolved. V shed 6 bases and J shed 6 bases, with 9 bases lying between them. The CDR3 loop spans 11 amino acids. CDR3 protein: CASRKVGEQYF. The CDR3 nucleotides are TGTGCCAGCAGAAAAGTAGGCGAGCAGTACTTC.

The V gene is TRBV9, the J gene TRBJ2-2; no clear D gene. V gave up 4 bases and J gave up 4 bases, with 8 bases separating them. Germline V lookup: CDR1 SGDLS, CDR2 YYNGEE. The CDR3 is 13 amino acids. The CDR3 region is CASSSRPTGELFF. Here the CDR3 DNA reads TGTGCCAGCAGCTCCCGCCCCACCGGGGAGCTGTTTTTT.

This clonotype occurred many times. This rearrangement joins TRBV7-8 to TRBJ2-2; D ambiguous. CDR3 length: 14 residues. Trimming took 5 bases from V and 6 from J, leaving 13 bases between them. Per the germline V gene, CDR1 is SGHVS and CDR2 is FQNEAQ. Written as DNA, the CDR3 is TGTGCCAGCAGCCTTACCACAATCGCCGGGGAGCTGTTTTTT. It encodes CASSLTTIAGELFF.

This clonotype was detected ten times or more. This sequence joins TRBV28 and TRBJ2-2; weak D call: TRBD2 (5 bases). The CDR3 totals 14 residues. The germline V and J ends were trimmed by 0 bases and 6 bases, with 8 bases remaining between them. Germline V CDR1 and CDR2: MDHEN, SYDVKM. The CDR3 nucleotides read TGTGCCAGCAGTTTATGGCAGAGGGCCGGGGAGCTGTTTTTT. Translation gives CASSLWQRAGELFF. The full variable domain, in which reference TRBV28 and TRBJ2-2 provide the parts outside the CDR3, is DVKVTQSSRYLVKRTGEKVFLECVQDMDHENMFWYRQDPGLGLRLIYFSYDVKMKEKGDIPEGYSVSREKKERFSLILESASTNQTSMYLCASSLWQRAGELFFGEGSRLTVL.

V usage is TRBV19 and J usage is TRBJ2-5, with 7 bases that match TRBD1. The CDR3 extends over 14 amino acids. CDR1 and CDR2 (germline): LNHDA, SQIVND (reference sequence). After removal of 3 bases from V and 2 bases from J, the junction contained 3 bases not matched to a gene. Written as DNA, the CDR3 is TGTGCCAGTAGTATCGGGACAGAACAAGAGACCCAGTACTTC. It encodes CASSIGTEQETQYF.

This clonotype was seen ten or more times. The chain links TRBV29-1 to TRBJ1-1; D call uncertain. CDR1 is SQVTM, CDR2 ANQGSEA, per germline. V lost 2 bases and J 0 bases, leaving 7 bases between the germline ends. The CDR3 totals 13 residues. CDR3 loop: CSVERRLNTEAFF. In DNA form, the CDR3 reads TGCAGCGTTGAACGTCGGCTGAACACTGAAGCTTTCTTT.

This clonotype showed up just once. The chain is built from TRBV28 and TRBJ2-2; 12 nucleotides agree with TRBD2. The V segment lost 6 bases and the J segment 5 bases; nucleotides outside the gene matches: 10. Germline assignment: CDR1 MDHEN and CDR2 SYDVKM. The CDR3 is 17 amino acids. The CDR3 loop is CASSSPPGTSGTGELFF. In DNA, the CDR3 is TGTGCCAGCAGCTCTCCCCCCGGGACTAGCGGGACCGGGGAGCTGTTTTTT.

The rearrangement joins TRBV19 to TRBJ1-2, with 10 bases matching TRBD1. CDR3 length: 17 residues. Germline V gene lookup returns CDR1 LNHDA and CDR2 SQIVND (reference sequence). V was clipped by 3 bases and J by 4 bases; unmatched bases: 11. The CDR3 reads CASSIGVRRDRGYGYTF. In nucleotides, the CDR3 is TGTGCCAGTAGTATCGGTGTCCGCCGGGACAGGGGCTATGGCTACACCTTC.

This clonotype was recorded many times. The V call is TRBV2, the J call TRBJ1-2; perhaps TRBD1 as D (6 bases). V was cut by 2 bases and J by 2 bases, with 9 bases left in between. Germline V CDR1 and CDR2: SNHLY, FYNNEI. The CDR3 covers 14 residues. The CDR3 sequence is CASSEQGRNYGYTF. The CDR3 nucleotides are TGTGCCAGCAGTGAACAGGGGAGGAACTATGGCTACACCTTC.

This clonotype was detected many times. The chain has TRBV7-2 and TRBJ2-7, with a possible D match to TRBD1 (5 bases). Trimming shortened V by 0 bases and J by 7 bases, and 13 bases separated the two germline ends. There are 14 residues in the CDR3. Germline values: CDR1 SGHTA, CDR2 FQGNSA. The CDR3 is CASSLAVWGTEQYF. As DNA, the CDR3 is TGTGCCAGCAGCTTAGCGGTGTGGGGCACGGAGCAGTACTTC.

This clonotype was seen ten or more times. Here the CDR3 reads CASSLWISGARGGYTF. The CDR3 DNA reads TGTGCCAGCAGTTTATGGATTTCGGGGGCGCGAGGTGGCTACACCTTC. J is TRBJ1-2 and V is TRBV28; TRBD1 is a possible D gene (6 bases). Germline-derived CDR1 and CDR2 are MDHEN and SYDVKM. The length of the CDR3 is 16 residues. V lost 0 bases to trimming and J lost 7 bases, with 18 bases between them.

As DNA, the CDR3 is TGTGCCAGCAGCGTGGCCGGGACTAGCGGGGGATACGAGCAGTACTTC. Its protein product is CASSVAGTSGGYEQYF. The J gene is TRBJ2-7, the V gene TRBV9; TRBD2 agrees at 14 bases. This CDR3 is built from 16 residues. Per the germline V gene, CDR1 is SGDLS and CDR2 is YYNGEE. The V and J ends lost 2 bases and 4 bases, in that order; junction bases with no gene match: 5.

This clonotype was detected ten times or more. The chain employs TRBV28 and TRBJ2-7; maybe TRBD2 (5 bases). Trimming shortened V by 4 bases and J by 2 bases, and 18 bases separated the two germline ends. Per the germline V gene, CDR1 is MDHEN and CDR2 is SYDVKM. The CDR3 has 16 residues. This CDR3 reads CASSYRWVPGTYEQYF. DNA of the CDR3: TGTGCCAGCAGTTATAGGTGGGTTCCGGGGACCTACGAGCAGTACTTC.